The T cell receptor (beta chain) described here comes from a study of T-cell memory formation after mild COVID-19. Study-level findings and limits: For second-wave clones that peaked at day 37, SARS-CoV-2 specificity went unverified. Pre-infection memory carried some responding clones, suggesting that cross-reactive memory joined.

With respect to this clonotype: Its target is not known.

V lost 2 bases and J lost 6, with 17 bases in between. Germline V lookup: CDR1 SGHKS, CDR2 YYEKEE (reference sequence). The length of the CDR3 is 16 residues. Each CDR3 protein gets one entry after TCRdb re-called the 5' RACE reads with MiXCR. Here the sample spans roughly 150,000 distinct CDR3 sequences, over 10% being singletons. The TCR sequence derives from a man younger than 35 who had mild COVID-19 (a few samples of this study predate the infection). Cell type and time point are not known. Sequenced material: PBMCs or a T cell subset sorted from them (not recorded which). V and J are TRBV5-5 and TRBJ2-2; D not certain. Written as DNA, the CDR3 is TGTGCCAGCAGCTTTGGGTACACCGTCCCCCCCGGGGAGCTGTTTTTT. Protein sequence: CASSFGYTVPPGELFF.